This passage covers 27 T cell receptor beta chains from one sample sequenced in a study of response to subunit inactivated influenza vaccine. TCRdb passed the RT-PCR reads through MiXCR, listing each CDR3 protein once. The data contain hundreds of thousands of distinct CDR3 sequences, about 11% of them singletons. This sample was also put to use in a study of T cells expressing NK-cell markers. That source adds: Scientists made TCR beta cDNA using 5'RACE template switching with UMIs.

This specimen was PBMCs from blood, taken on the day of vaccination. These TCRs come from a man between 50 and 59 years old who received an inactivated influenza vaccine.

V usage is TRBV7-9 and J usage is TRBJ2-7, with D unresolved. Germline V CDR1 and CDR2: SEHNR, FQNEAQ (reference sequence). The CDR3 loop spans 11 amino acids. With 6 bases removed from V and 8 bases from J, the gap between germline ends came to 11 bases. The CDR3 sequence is CASRTDRKQYF. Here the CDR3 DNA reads TGTGCCAGCAGAACCGATAGAAAGCAGTACTTC.

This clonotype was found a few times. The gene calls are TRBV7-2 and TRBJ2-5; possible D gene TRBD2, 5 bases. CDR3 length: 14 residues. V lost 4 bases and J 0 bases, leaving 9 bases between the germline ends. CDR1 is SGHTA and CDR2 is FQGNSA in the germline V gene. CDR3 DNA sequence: TGTGCCAGCAGCTCCGGACTTAACCAAGAGACCCAGTACTTC. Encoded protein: CASSSGLNQETQYF.

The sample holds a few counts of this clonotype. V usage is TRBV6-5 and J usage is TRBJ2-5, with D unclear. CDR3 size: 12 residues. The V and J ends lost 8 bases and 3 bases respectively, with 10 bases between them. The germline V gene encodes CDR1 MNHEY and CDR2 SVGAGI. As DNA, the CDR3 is TGTGCCAGCCGCTCAGGAAAAGAGACCCAGTACTTC. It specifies CASRSGKETQYF.

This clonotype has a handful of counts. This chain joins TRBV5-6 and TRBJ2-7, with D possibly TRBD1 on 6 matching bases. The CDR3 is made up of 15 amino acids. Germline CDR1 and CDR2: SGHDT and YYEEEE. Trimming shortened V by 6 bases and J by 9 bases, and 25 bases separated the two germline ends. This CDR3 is CASTLTGTRGSGQYF. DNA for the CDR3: TGTGCCAGCACCTTAACCGGGACAAGGGGTTCTGGGCAGTACTTC. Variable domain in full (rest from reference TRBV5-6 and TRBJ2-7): DAGVTQSPTHLIKTRGQQVTLRCSPKSGHDTVSWYQQALGQGPQFIFQYYEEEERQRGNFPDRFSGHQFPNYSSELNVNALLLGDSALYLCASTLTGTRGSGQYFGPGTRLTVT.

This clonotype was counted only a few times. The CDR3 sequence: CASAQGGQPQHF. In DNA, the CDR3 is TGTGCCAGCGCACAGGGGGGGCAGCCCCAGCATTTT. The gene calls are TRBV7-8 and TRBJ1-5; 8 bases align to TRBD1. This CDR3 has 12 residues. Germline lookup yields CDR1 SGHVS and CDR2 FQNEAQ. After removal of 8 bases from V and 7 bases from J, the junction contained 4 bases not matched to a gene.

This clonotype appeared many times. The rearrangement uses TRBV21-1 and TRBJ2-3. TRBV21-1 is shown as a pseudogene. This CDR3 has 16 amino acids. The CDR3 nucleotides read TGTGCCAGCACCACCCTAGATGATCATTACACAGATACGCAGTATTTT. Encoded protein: CASTTLDDHYTDTQYF.

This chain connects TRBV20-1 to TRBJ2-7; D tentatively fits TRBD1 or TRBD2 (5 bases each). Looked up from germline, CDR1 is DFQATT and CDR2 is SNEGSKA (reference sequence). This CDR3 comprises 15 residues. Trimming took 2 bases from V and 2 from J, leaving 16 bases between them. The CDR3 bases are TGCAGTGCTAGATCGGGGCGTGGTCTAACCTACGAGCAGTACTTC. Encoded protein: CSARSGRGLTYEQYF.

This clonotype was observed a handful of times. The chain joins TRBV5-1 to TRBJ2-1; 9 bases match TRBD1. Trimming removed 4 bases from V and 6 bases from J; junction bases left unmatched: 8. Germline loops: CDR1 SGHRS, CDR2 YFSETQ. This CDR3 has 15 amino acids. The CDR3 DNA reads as TGCGCCAGCAGCCCGGGGACAGGGAGGATCAATGAGCAGTTCTTC. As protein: CASSPGTGRINEQFF. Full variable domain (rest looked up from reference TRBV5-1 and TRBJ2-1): KAGVTQTPRYLIKTRGQQVTLSCSPISGHRSVSWYQQTPGQGLQFLFEYFSETQRNKGNFPGRFSGRQFSNSRSEMNVSTLELGDSALYLCASSPGTGRINEQFFGPGTRLTVL.

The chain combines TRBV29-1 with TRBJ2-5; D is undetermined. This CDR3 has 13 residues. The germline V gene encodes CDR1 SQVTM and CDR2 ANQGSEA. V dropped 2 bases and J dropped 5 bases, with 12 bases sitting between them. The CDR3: CSVEWHLGETQYF. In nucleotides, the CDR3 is TGCAGCGTTGAATGGCACCTGGGGGAGACCCAGTACTTC.

In DNA form, the CDR3 reads TGTGCCAGCAGTTACCCATCCGGGGGAGATTTTTATACGCAGTATTTT. It translates to CASSYPSGGDFYTQYF. The chain links TRBV6-2 or TRBV6-3 to TRBJ2-3; possibly TRBD2 for D (6 bases). The CDR3 is 16 amino acids. Germline CDR1 reads MNHEY; CDR2 reads SVGEGT. V lost 2 bases and J 7 bases, leaving 19 bases between the germline ends.

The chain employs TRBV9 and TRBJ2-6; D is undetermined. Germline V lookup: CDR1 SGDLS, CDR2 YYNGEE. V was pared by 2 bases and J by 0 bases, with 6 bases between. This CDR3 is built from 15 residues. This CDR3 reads CASSVQSSGANVLTF. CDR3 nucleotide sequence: TGTGCCAGCAGCGTGCAAAGCTCTGGGGCCAACGTCCTGACTTTC.

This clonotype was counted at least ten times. The CDR3 reads CASSSTQDGREAFF. CDR3 coding DNA: TGTGCCAGCAGCTCAACCCAAGACGGCAGGGAAGCTTTCTTT. The chain has TRBV28 and TRBJ1-1; D is unclear. This CDR3 has 14 amino acids. V was trimmed by 6 bases and J by 8 bases, leaving 19 bases between them. Looked up from germline, CDR1 is MDHEN and CDR2 is SYDVKM.

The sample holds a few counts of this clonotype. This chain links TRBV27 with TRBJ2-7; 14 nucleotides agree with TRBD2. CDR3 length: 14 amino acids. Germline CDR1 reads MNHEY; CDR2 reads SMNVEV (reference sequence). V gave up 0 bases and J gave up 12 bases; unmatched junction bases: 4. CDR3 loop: CASSLSTSGRAAYF. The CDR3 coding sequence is TGTGCCAGCAGTTTATCGACTAGCGGGAGGGCCGCGTACTTC.

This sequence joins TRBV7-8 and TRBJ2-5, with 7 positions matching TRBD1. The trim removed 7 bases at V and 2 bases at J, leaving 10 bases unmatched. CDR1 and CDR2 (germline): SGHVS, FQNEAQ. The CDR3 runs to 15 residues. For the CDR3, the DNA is TGTGCCAGCATCGCCGGGACAGTCCCACAAGAGACCCAGTACTTC. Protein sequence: CASIAGTVPQETQYF.

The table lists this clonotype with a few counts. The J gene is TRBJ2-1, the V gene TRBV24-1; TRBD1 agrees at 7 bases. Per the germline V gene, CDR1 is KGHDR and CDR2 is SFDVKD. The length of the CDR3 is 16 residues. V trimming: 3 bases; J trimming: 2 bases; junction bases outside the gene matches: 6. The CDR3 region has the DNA TGTGCCACCAGTGATACAGGGGCCCCTACCTACAATGAGCAGTTCTTC. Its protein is CATSDTGAPTYNEQFF.

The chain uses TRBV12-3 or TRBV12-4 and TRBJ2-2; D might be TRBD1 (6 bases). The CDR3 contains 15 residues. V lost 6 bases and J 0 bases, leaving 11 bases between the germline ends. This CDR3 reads CASRRQATNTGELFF. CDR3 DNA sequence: TGTGCCAGCAGACGACAGGCGACGAACACCGGGGAGCTGTTTTTT.

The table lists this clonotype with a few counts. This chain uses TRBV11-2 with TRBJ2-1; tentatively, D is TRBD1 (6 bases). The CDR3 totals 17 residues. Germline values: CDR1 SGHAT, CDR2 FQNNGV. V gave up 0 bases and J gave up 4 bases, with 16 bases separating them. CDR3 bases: TGTGCCAGCAGCTTAGAGTCATTCGGGACACGATACAATGAGCAGTTCTTC. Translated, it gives CASSLESFGTRYNEQFF.

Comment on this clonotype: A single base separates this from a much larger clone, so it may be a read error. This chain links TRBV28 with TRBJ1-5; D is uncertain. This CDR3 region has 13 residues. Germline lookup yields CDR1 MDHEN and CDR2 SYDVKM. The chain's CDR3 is CASNPDSKQPQHF. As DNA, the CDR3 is TGTGCCAGCAACCCGGATAGCAAACAGCCCCAGCATTTT.

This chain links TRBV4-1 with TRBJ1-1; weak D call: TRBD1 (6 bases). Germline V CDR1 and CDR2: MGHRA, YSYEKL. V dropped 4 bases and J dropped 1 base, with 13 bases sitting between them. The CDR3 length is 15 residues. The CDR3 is CASSLGGARNTEAFF. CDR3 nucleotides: TGCGCCAGCAGCCTAGGGGGGGCTAGGAACACTGAAGCTTTCTTT.

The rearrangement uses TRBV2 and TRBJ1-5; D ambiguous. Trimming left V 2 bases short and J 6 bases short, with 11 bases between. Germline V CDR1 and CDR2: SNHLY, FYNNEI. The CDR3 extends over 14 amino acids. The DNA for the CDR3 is TGTGCCAGCAGTGAAAGCTGGGAGCGTCAGCCCCAGCATTTT. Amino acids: CASSESWERQPQHF.

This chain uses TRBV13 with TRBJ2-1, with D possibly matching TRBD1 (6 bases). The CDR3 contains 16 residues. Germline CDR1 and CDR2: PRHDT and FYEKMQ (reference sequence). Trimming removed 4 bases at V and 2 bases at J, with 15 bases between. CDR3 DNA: TGTGCCAGCAGCTCCCACAGGGAGTCGACCTACAATGAGCAGTTCTTC. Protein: CASSSHRESTYNEQFF.

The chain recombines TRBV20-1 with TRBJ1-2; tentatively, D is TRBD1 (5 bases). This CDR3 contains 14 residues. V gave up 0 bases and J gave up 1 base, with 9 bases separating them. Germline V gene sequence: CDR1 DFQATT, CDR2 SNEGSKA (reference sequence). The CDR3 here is CSAREGRLNYGYTF. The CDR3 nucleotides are TGCAGTGCTAGAGAGGGACGTCTTAACTATGGCTACACCTTC.

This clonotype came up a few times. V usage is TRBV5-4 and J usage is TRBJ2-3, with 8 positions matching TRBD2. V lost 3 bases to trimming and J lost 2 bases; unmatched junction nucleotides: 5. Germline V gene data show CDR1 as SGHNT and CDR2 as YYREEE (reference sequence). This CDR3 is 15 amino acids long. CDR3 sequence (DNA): TGTGCCAGCAGCTCGACTAGCGTCCCCACAGATACGCAGTATTTT. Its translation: CASSSTSVPTDTQYF.

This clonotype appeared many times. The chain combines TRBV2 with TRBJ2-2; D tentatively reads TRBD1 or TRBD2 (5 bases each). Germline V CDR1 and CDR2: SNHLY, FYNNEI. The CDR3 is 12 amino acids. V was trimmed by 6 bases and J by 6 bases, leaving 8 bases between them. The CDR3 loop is CASRMGAGELFF. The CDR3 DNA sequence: TGTGCCAGCAGGATGGGGGCCGGGGAGCTGTTTTTT.

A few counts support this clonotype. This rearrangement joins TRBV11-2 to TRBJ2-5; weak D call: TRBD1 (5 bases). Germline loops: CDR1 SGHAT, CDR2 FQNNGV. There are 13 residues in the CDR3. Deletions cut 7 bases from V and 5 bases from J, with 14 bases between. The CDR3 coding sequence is TGTGCCAGCAACCGAGGACAAAGGGAGACCCAGTACTTC. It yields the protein CASNRGQRETQYF.

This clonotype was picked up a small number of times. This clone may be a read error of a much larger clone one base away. As DNA, the CDR3 is TGCGCCAGCAGCCAACTAGACCCCCCTGAAGATTTCTTT. The encoded protein is CASSQLDPPEDFF. The rearrangement uses TRBV4-1 and TRBJ1-1; no reliable D call. Germline CDR1 is MGHRA and CDR2 is YSYEKL. CDR3 length equals 13 residues.

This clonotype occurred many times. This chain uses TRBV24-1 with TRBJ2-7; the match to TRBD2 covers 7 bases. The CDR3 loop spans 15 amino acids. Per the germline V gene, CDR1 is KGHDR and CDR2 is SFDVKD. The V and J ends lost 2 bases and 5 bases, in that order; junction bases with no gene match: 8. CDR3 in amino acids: CATSDSLASGDEQYF. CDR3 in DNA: TGTGCCACCAGTGATTCCCTTGCAAGCGGGGACGAGCAGTACTTC.